In this sample, the clone carrying this TCR beta chain turned up many times. What it binds is unknown. Germline CDR1 SEHNR, CDR2 FQNEAQ (reference sequence). Trimming left V 1 base short and J 5 bases short, with 9 bases between. This CDR3 has 13 amino acids. The source of the sample is a study of early T cells in non-severe SARS-CoV-2 infection. As for the study in general: With bulk RNA from unsorted whole blood as input, sequencing yielded unpaired chains. Study-level findings and limits: Private and CD4 specificities were missed by VDJdb matching, which favored anti-spike CD8 responses.

Molecules of cDNA were individually given unique molecular identifiers that were attached to them. TCRdb re-analysed the 5' RACE reads in MiXCR, keeping a single row per CDR3 protein. The sample lists about 35,000 distinct CDR3 sequences, around 5.1% seen once, with 4% to 5.5% in the top ten. V gene TRBV7-9 combines with J gene TRBJ2-7; D may be TRBD2 (5 bases). The starting material was whole blood, obtained at baseline. The clonotype originates from an adult who was a healthcare worker with PCR-confirmed SARS-CoV-2 infection or an uninfected control (not recorded which). CDR3 region: CASSLGGNHEQYF. The DNA of the CDR3 is TGTGCCAGCAGCTTAGGAGGGAACCACGAGCAGTACTTC.